One T cell receptor (beta chain) is described in this entry. The sample comes from a study of blood T cell repertoires in COVID-19. Study background: The analysed material was cDNA or gDNA that came from T cells, B-cell-depleted T cells, or PBMCs.

Profiled with immunoSEQ multiplex PCR; TCRdb holds only in-frame clones, not every one. The sample has approximately 270,000 clones; roughly 88% are singletons. Trimming took 7 bases from V and 4 from J; bases not matched to a gene: 9. Germline V gives CDR1 SNHLY, CDR2 FYNNEI. The CDR3 has 15 amino acids. The chain is built from TRBV2 and TRBJ2-4; 8 bases map to TRBD2. The clonotype originates from a man at least 80 years old with acute or convalescent COVID-19. The sequenced material came from peripheral blood. The CDR3 coding sequence is TGTGCCAGCATCCCCCAAGCGGGGGTAAAAAACATTCAGTACTTC. The encoded protein is CASIPQAGVKNIQYF.